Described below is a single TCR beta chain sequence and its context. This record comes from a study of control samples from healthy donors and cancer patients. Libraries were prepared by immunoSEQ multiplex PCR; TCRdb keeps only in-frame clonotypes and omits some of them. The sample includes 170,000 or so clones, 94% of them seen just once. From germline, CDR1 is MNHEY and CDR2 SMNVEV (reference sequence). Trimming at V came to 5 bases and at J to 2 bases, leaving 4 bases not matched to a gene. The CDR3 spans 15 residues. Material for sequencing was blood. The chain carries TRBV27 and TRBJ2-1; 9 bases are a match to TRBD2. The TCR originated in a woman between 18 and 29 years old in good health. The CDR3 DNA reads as TGTGCCAGCAGTGCCGGGACTAGCCCCTACAATGAGCAGTTCTTC. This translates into CASSAGTSPYNEQFF.